Below are 25 T cell receptor beta chains sequenced from a single sample in a study of cytomegalovirus exposure and HLA in healthy donors. A multiplex PCR was run with 60 Vbeta primers and 13 Jbeta primers. TCRdb's copy holds only in-frame clones and misses some; the assay was immunoSEQ multiplex PCR. The sample shows 100,000 to 150,000 clones, roughly 74% of them seen only once. What was sequenced was PBMCs. The origin of the receptors is a woman between 45 and 60 years old in good health and CMV-seropositive.

V usage is TRBV15 and J usage is TRBJ1-2; D is unclear. V gave up 0 bases and J gave up 8 bases, with 7 bases separating them. Per germline, CDR1 LNHNV and CDR2 YYDKDF (reference sequence). This CDR3 comprises 12 residues. As DNA, the CDR3 is TGTGCCACCAGCAGAGATACAGACGGCTACACCTTC. This gives the protein CATSRDTDGYTF.

The chain couples TRBV9 to TRBJ2-1; TRBD2 matches at 10 bases. The CDR3 totals 15 residues. Germline V gives CDR1 SGDLS, CDR2 YYNGEE. J lost 6 bases, V lost 3 bases, and 6 bases had no gene match. The CDR3 bases are TGTGCCAGCAGCGAATTAGCGGGGGGTACCAATGAGCAGTTCTTC. It encodes CASSELAGGTNEQFF.

The J gene is TRBJ1-2, the V gene TRBV4-3; D call uncertain. CDR3 length equals 14 residues. The V end lost 0 bases, the J end lost 8 bases, and 13 bases lay between the germline ends. Germline V gene lookup returns CDR1 LGHNA and CDR2 YSLEER. In DNA, the CDR3 is TGCGCCAGCAGCCAAGATAAGAAGGGAGAGGGCTACACCTTC. This codes for CASSQDKKGEGYTF.

In this sample, this clone turned up a few times. CDR3 protein: CSVLVEGRIYEQFF. The CDR3 DNA reads as TGCAGCGTCCTAGTGGAGGGGCGAATATATGAGCAGTTCTTC. The rearrangement links TRBV29-1 to TRBJ2-1, with D possibly matching TRBD2 (6 bases). Between the trimmed V and J ends, which lost 6 bases and 8 bases, there was a span of 20 bases. Per germline, CDR1 SQVTM and CDR2 ANQGSEA. CDR3 length: 14 residues.

J is TRBJ2-7 and V is TRBV6-1, with TRBD1 identical over 7 bases. CDR1 and CDR2 (germline): MNHNS, SASEGT. V gave up 4 bases and J gave up 3 bases; unmatched junction bases: 6. This CDR3 is built from 14 residues. The chain's CDR3 is CASSGGDSNYEQYF. Written as DNA, the CDR3 is TGTGCCAGCAGTGGAGGGGACAGTAACTACGAGCAGTACTTC.

The chain combines TRBV7-9 with TRBJ1-5; D remains ambiguous. Trimming took off 3 bases at V and 0 bases at J, with 15 bases between the two ends. Looked up from germline, CDR1 is SEHNR and CDR2 is FQNEAQ (reference sequence). There are 17 residues in the CDR3. In nucleotides, the CDR3 is TGTGCCAGCAGCTTCTCGGGGTGGGGTGATAGCAATCAGCCCCAGCATTTT. It translates to CASSFSGWGDSNQPQHF.

This rearrangement joins TRBV29-1 to TRBJ2-3; D remains unclear. The V and J ends lost 3 bases and 3 bases respectively, with 16 bases between them. Germline V lookup: CDR1 SQVTM, CDR2 ANQGSEA. There are 15 residues in the CDR3. For the CDR3, the DNA is TGCAGCGTTGATTTGGGCAGTTTTTCAACAGATACGCAGTATTTT. Translated, it gives CSVDLGSFSTDTQYF.

The chain couples TRBV5-1 to TRBJ1-2; 8 bases map to TRBD1. Germline CDR1 reads SGHRS; CDR2 reads YFSETQ. Unmatched junction bases numbered 15, after V lost 3 bases and J lost 8 bases. This CDR3 contains 16 residues. The CDR3 DNA reads TGCGCCAGCAGCTCAGGAATTACAGGGGGGACGGGAGGCTACACCTTC. Protein: CASSSGITGGTGGYTF.

This clone was counted a single time. The chain has TRBV7-2 and TRBJ1-2; no firm D call. The germline V and J ends were trimmed by 5 bases and 1 base, with 11 bases remaining between them. CDR1 and CDR2 from the germline V gene are SGHTA and FQGNSA. CDR3 length: 14 amino acids. This CDR3 reads CASSQEWYNYGYTF. The DNA of the CDR3 is TGTGCCAGCAGCCAGGAATGGTATAACTATGGCTACACCTTC.

The chain is built from TRBV7-9 and TRBJ1-2, with D possibly being TRBD1 (5 bases). Trimming shortened V by 4 bases and J by 4 bases, and 10 bases separated the two germline ends. This CDR3 is built from 13 residues. From germline, CDR1 is SEHNR and CDR2 FQNEAQ (reference sequence). The CDR3 bases are TGTGCCAGCAGCTCAGGCGACAGCTATGGCTACACCTTC. Translated: CASSSGDSYGYTF.

This chain uses TRBV5-4 with TRBJ2-1; 13 bases line up with TRBD2. The CDR3 spans 16 residues. After removal of 3 bases from V and 1 base from J, the junction contained 1 base not matched to a gene. Germline values: CDR1 SGHNT, CDR2 YYREEE (reference sequence). Written as DNA, the CDR3 is TGTGCCAGCAGCTCGGGACTAGCGGGGTCCTACAATGAGCAGTTCTTC. It translates to CASSSGLAGSYNEQFF.

The chain employs TRBV9 and TRBJ2-3; 8 bases fit TRBD2. Germline CDR1 is SGDLS and CDR2 is YYNGEE. The junction had 9 bases not matched to a gene; V was cut back by 3 bases and J by 0 bases. The CDR3 contains 17 residues. Here the CDR3 DNA reads TGTGCCAGCAGCGCACCTTTAAGCGGGGGTAGCACAGATACGCAGTATTTT. It is translated as CASSAPLSGGSTDTQYF.

The V gene is TRBV27, the J gene TRBJ2-5; TRBD2 might be the D (6 bases). The better agreement between TRBJ2-7 and the DNA end casts doubt on the J call. CDR1 and CDR2 (germline): MNHEY, SMNVEV (reference sequence). CDR3 size: 15 residues. In DNA form, the CDR3 reads TGTGCCAGCAGTTGGACTCCGACTAGCTCCTACGAGCAGTACTTC. This codes for CASSWTPTSSYEQYF.

The CDR3 bases are TGTGCCAGCAGTGCTAGACAGGGTCACACCGGGGAGCTGTTTTTT. It yields the protein CASSARQGHTGELFF. J is TRBJ2-2 and V is TRBV28; the match to TRBD1 covers 7 bases. Trimming at V came to 5 bases and at J to 3 bases, leaving 6 bases not matched to a gene. Per the germline V gene, CDR1 is MDHEN and CDR2 is SYDVKM. This CDR3 has 15 residues.

V and J are TRBV19 and TRBJ2-3, with 9 bases fitting TRBD2. The CDR3 is made up of 16 amino acids. Germline V gene sequence: CDR1 LNHDA, CDR2 SQIVND (reference sequence). The ends lost 2 bases at V and 3 bases at J; junction bases unmatched: 6. CDR3 loop: CASSISRRGGTDTQYF. The CDR3, as DNA: TGTGCCAGTAGTATATCTCGGCGGGGGGGAACAGATACGCAGTATTTT.

This clone has only a few counts. This sample also contains other DNA sequences that code for the same CDR3. This chain joins TRBV7-9 and TRBJ2-7; D not resolved. Trimming took 3 bases from V and 3 from J, leaving 6 bases between them. CDR1 SEHNR and CDR2 FQNEAQ come from the germline V gene (reference sequence). There are 12 residues in the CDR3. The CDR3 reads CASSFGLYEQYF. The CDR3 DNA is TGTGCCAGCAGCTTCGGTCTCTACGAGCAGTACTTC. Filled out from reference TRBV7-9 and TRBJ2-7, the complete variable domain reads DTGVSQNPRHKITKRGQNVTFRCDPISEHNRLYWYRQTLGQGPEFLTYFQNEAQLEKSRLLSDRFSAERPKGSFSTLEIQRTEQGDSAMYLCASSFGLYEQYFGPGTRLTVT.

The chain links TRBV19 to TRBJ1-2; no clear D gene. CDR3 length: 14 residues. V was shortened by 6 bases and J by 2 bases, with 13 bases between the two germline ends. Germline V gives CDR1 LNHDA, CDR2 SQIVND (reference sequence). CDR3 protein: CASRTGDRNYGYTF. The CDR3 bases are TGTGCCAGTAGGACCGGGGATCGGAACTATGGCTACACCTTC.

V usage is TRBV19 and J usage is TRBJ2-5; 8 positions match TRBD2. Germline CDR1 reads LNHDA; CDR2 reads SQIVND (reference sequence). CDR3 size: 15 residues. V lost 3 bases and J lost 1; bases outside the gene matches: 4. The CDR3 DNA follows: TGTGCCAGTAGTATCCGCGGGGGGACCCAAGAGACCCAGTACTTC. Its translation: CASSIRGGTQETQYF.

The gene calls are TRBV7-8 and TRBJ1-6; possibly TRBD1 for D (6 bases). The ends were cut back, 2 bases at V and 7 bases at J, with 12 bases in the middle. Germline V gene data show CDR1 as SGHVS and CDR2 as FQNEAQ. The CDR3 is 15 amino acids. CDR3 sequence: CASSLLGTTNSPLHF. The CDR3 coding sequence is TGTGCCAGCAGCTTACTTGGGACAACCAATTCACCCCTCCACTTT. The full variable domain, rest sourced from reference TRBV7-8 and TRBJ1-6, is GAGVSQSPRYKVAKRGQDVALRCDPISGHVSLFWYQQALGQGPEFLTYFQNEAQLDKSGLPSDRFFAERPEGSVSTLKIQRTQQEDSAVYLCASSLLGTTNSPLHFGNGTRLTVT.

This chain connects TRBV30 to TRBJ1-5, with a weak D call TRBD1 (6 bases). The CDR3 extends over 13 amino acids. V was shortened by 2 bases and J by 7 bases, with 12 bases between the two germline ends. The germline V gene has CDR1 GTSNPN and CDR2 SVGIG (reference sequence). The CDR3 loop reads CAWSSGGPQPQHF. DNA for the CDR3: TGTGCCTGGAGTTCGGGGGGGCCACAGCCCCAGCATTTT.

The rearrangement uses TRBV5-1 and TRBJ1-2; 9 bases are shared with TRBD1. The CDR3 is 15 residues long. The J segment lost 12 bases and the V segment lost 0 bases, leaving 12 bases of the junction unmatched. CDR1 and CDR2 (germline): SGHRS, YFSETQ. The DNA of the CDR3 is TGCGCCAGCAGCTTGGAGGGTCCGGGACAGGGTGAGGACACCTTC. It codes for CASSLEGPGQGEDTF.

The V and J genes are TRBV4-2 and TRBJ2-5; 12 bases align to TRBD2. The CDR3 length is 16 residues. V was pared by 2 bases and J by 2 bases, with 3 bases of the junction left unmatched. Germline V lookup: CDR1 LGHNA, CDR2 YNFKEQ. The CDR3 DNA is TGTGCCAGCAGCCAAACGACTAGCGGGGGACAAGAGACCCAGTACTTC. Translating it yields CASSQTTSGGQETQYF.

The J gene is TRBJ2-1, the V gene TRBV13, with 9 bases identical to TRBD2. Germline CDR1 is PRHDT and CDR2 is FYEKMQ (reference sequence). The ends lost 5 bases at V and 6 bases at J; junction bases unmatched: 11. The CDR3 runs to 16 residues. Written as DNA, the CDR3 is TGTGCCAGCAGCCCTACATTAGCGGGGGCTGGCAATGAGCAGTTCTTC. Protein: CASSPTLAGAGNEQFF.

In DNA form, the CDR3 reads TGTGCCTGGAGCCCGTCTTGGGGGGAACTGTTTTTT. As protein: CAWSPSWGELFF. This chain joins TRBV30 and TRBJ1-4, with D possibly TRBD1 on 5 matching bases. Trimming shortened V by 3 bases and J by 12 bases, and 14 bases separated the two germline ends. This CDR3 spans 12 amino acids. CDR1 and CDR2 from the germline V gene are GTSNPN and SVGIG (reference sequence).

Comment on this clone: The sample carries other DNA sequences with the same CDR3. This chain joins TRBV5-1 and TRBJ1-1; D remains unclear. Germline assignment: CDR1 SGHRS and CDR2 YFSETQ. V lost 0 bases to trimming and J lost 0 bases, with 3 bases between them. This CDR3 comprises 13 residues. The CDR3 coding sequence is TGCGCCAGCAGCTTGGATATGAACACTGAAGCTTTCTTT. It yields the protein CASSLDMNTEAFF.